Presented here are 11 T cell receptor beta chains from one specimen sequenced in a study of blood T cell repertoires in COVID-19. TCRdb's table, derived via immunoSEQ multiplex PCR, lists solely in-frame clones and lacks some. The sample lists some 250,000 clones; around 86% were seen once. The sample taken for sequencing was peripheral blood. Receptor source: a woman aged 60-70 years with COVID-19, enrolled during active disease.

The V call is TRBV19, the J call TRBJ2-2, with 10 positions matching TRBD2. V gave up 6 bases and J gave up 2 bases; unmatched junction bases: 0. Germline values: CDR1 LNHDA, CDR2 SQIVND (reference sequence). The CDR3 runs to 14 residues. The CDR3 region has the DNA TGTGCCAGTAGACTAGCGGGAAACACCGGGGAGCTGTTTTTT. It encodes CASRLAGNTGELFF.

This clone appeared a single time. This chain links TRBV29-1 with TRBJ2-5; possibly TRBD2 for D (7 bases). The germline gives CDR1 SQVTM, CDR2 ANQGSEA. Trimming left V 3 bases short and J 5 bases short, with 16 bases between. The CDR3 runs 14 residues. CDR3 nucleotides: TGCAGCGTTGATTTGGGGGGGCGGTGGGAGACCCAGTACTTC. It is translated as CSVDLGGRWETQYF.

Written as DNA, the CDR3 is TGCGCCAGCAGCCTGCCGAACCGACGGACAGGAAACTCACCCCTCCACTTT. Translating gives CASSLPNRRTGNSPLHF. The V gene is TRBV5-1, the J gene TRBJ1-6; 7 bases align to TRBD1. This CDR3 region has 17 residues. The V gene's germline CDR1 is SGHRS and CDR2 YFSETQ. The junction had 17 bases not matched to a gene; V was cut back by 4 bases and J by 10 bases.

The CDR3 loop reads CASSQDLTPETQYF. DNA for the CDR3: TGCGCCAGCAGCCAAGACCTTACACCAGAGACCCAGTACTTC. This chain connects TRBV4-3 to TRBJ2-5; D unclear. V was cut by 0 bases and J by 4 bases, with 9 bases left in between. CDR1 and CDR2 from the germline V gene are LGHNA and YSLEER. CDR3 length equals 14 residues.

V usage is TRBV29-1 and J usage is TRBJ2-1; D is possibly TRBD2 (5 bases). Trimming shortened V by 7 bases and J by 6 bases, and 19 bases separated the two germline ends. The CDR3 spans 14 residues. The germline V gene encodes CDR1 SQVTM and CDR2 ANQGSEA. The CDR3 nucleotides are TGCAGCGCATCAAGCGGAGCGGTCCCCAATGAGCAGTTCTTC. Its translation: CSASSGAVPNEQFF.

The CDR3 nucleotides read TGTGCCAGCAGCATACAGGTGGGGAACAATCAGCCCCAGCATTTT. It translates to CASSIQVGNNQPQHF. The chain employs TRBV7-8 and TRBJ1-5; TRBD1 might be the D (5 bases). Looked up from germline, CDR1 is SGHVS and CDR2 is FQNEAQ. CDR3 length: 15 residues. V lost 5 bases to trimming and J lost 3 bases, with 14 bases between them.

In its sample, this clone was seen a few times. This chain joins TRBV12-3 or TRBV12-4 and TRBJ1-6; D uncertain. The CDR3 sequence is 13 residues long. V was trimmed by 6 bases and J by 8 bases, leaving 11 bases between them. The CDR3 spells CASRGRRYSPLHF. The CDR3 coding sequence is TGTGCCAGCAGGGGCAGGCGCTATTCACCCCTCCACTTT.

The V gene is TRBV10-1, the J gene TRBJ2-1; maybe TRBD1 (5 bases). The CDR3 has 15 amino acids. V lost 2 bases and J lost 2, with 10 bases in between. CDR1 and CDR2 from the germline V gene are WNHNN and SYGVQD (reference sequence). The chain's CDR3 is CASSERRGAYNEQFF. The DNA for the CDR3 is TGCGCCAGCAGTGAGAGAAGGGGCGCCTACAATGAGCAGTTCTTC.

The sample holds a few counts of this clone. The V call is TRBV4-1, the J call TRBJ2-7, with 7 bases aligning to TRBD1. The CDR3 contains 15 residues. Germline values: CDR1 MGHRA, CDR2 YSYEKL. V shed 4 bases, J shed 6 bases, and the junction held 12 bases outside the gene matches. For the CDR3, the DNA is TGCGCCAGCAGCCCGTTGCGAGGACAGGTCGGCGAGCAGTACTTC. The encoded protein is CASSPLRGQVGEQYF.

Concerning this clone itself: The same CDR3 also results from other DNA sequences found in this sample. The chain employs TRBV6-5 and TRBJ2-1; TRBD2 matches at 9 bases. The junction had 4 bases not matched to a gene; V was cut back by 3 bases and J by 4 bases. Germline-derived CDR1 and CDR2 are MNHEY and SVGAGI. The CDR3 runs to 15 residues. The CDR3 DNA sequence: TGTGCCAGCAGTTATAGTAGCGGGAGATACAATGAGCAGTTCTTC. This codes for CASSYSSGRYNEQFF.

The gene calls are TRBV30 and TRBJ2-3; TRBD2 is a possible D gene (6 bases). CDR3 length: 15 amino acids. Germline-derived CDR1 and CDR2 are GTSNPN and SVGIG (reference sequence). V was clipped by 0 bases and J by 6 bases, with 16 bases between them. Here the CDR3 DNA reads TGTGCCTGGAGTGTCCGGGCGGGGCGGGTGGATACGCAGTATTTT. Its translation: CAWSVRAGRVDTQYF.